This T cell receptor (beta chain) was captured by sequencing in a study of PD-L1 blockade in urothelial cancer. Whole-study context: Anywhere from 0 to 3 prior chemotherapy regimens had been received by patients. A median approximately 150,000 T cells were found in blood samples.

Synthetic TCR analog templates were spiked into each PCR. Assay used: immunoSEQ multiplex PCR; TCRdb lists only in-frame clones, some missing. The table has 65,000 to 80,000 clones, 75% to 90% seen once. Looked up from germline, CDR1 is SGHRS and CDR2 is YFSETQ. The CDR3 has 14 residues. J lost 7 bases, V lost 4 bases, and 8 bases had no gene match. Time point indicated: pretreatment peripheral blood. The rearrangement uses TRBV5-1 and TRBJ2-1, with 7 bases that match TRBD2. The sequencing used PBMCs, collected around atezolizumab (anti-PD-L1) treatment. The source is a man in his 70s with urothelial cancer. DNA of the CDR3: TGCGCCAGCAGCCCGCGGGACTACCGGAATGAGCAGTTCTTC. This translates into CASSPRDYRNEQFF.